This T cell receptor beta chain was obtained from a study of blood T cell repertoires in COVID-19. Overall study context: Nucleic acid was either cDNA or gDNA, and it came from T cells, B-cell-depleted T cells, or PBMCs.

Study members were between 18 and 89 years old and lived in 20 to 30 US regions. Which cohort a participant joined came from the clinical history participants gave. As handled by the study authors: Estimated nucleated cell counts came from reference gene primer amplification. Data came from immunoSEQ multiplex PCR; TCRdb stores just in-frame clones and leaves some out. V and J calls and clone size are given by that table; D and trimming were obtained from the DNA. The repertoire includes fewer than 500,000 clones, roughly 90% of them detected once, and over 0.9% sits in the top ten. The sample consisted of PBMCs or T cells enriched from blood (not recorded which). The sequence derives from a woman in her 30s with acute COVID-19.

CDR3: CASSPGTGGSNEQFF. The CDR3 region has the DNA TGTGCCAGCTCACCCGGGACAGGGGGCTCGAATGAGCAGTTCTTC. V gene TRBV18 combines with J gene TRBJ2-1; 12 nucleotides match TRBD1. CDR3 size: 15 residues. Germline V CDR1 and CDR2: KGHSH, LQKENI. V lost 3 bases, J lost 7 bases, and 4 bases stayed unmatched.